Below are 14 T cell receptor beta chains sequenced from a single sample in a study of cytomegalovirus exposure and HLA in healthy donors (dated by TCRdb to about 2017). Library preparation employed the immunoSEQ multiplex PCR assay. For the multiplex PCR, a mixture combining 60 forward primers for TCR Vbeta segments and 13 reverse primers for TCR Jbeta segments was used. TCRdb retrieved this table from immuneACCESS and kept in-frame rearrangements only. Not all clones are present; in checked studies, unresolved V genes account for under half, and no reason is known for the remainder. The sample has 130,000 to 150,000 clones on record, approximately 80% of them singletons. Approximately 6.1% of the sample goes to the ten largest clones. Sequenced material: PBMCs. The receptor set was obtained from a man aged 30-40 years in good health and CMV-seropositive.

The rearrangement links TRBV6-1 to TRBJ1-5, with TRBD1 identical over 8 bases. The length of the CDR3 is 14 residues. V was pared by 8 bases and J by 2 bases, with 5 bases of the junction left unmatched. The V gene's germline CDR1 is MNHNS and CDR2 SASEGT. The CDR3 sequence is CASQEDRGNQPQHF. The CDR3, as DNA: TGTGCCAGCCAAGAGGACAGGGGCAATCAGCCCCAGCATTTT.

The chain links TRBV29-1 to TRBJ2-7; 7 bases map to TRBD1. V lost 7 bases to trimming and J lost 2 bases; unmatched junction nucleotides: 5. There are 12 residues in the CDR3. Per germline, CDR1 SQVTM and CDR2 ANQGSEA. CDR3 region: CSARQGAYEQYF. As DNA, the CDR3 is TGCAGCGCCCGACAGGGAGCCTACGAGCAGTACTTC.

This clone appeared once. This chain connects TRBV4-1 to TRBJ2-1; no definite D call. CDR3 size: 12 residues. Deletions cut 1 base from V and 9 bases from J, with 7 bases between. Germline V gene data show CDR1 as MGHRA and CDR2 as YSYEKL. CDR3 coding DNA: TGCGCCAGCAGCCAAGGGGCGCTTGAGCAGTTCTTC. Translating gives CASSQGALEQFF.

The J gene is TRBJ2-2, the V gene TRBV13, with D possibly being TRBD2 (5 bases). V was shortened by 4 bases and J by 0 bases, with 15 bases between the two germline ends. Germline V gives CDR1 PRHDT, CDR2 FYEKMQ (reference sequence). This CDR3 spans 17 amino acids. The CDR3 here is CASSCDLAYSNTGELFF. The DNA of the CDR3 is TGTGCCAGCAGCTGTGACCTAGCCTACTCGAACACCGGGGAGCTGTTTTTT. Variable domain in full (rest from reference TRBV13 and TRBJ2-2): AAGVIQSPRHLIKEKRETATLKCYPIPRHDTVYWYQQGPGQDPQFLISFYEKMQSDKGSIPDRFSAQQFSDYHSELNMSSLELGDSALYFCASSCDLAYSNTGELFFGEGSRLTVL.

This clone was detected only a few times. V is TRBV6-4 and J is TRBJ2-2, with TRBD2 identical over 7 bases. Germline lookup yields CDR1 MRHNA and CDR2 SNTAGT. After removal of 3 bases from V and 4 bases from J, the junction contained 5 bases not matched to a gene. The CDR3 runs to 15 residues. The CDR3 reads CASSDEAGFTGELFF. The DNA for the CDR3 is TGTGCCAGCAGTGATGAAGCGGGGTTCACCGGGGAGCTGTTTTTT.

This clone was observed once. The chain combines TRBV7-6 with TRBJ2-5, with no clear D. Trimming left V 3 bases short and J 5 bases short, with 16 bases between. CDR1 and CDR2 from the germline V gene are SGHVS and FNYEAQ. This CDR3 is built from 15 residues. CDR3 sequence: CASSFSGAPGETQYF. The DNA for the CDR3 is TGTGCCAGCAGCTTTTCCGGTGCGCCCGGGGAGACCCAGTACTTC.

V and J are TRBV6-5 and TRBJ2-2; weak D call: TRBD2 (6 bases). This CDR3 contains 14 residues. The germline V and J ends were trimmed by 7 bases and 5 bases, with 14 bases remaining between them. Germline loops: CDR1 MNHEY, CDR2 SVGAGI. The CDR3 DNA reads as TGTGCCAGCAATAGACTAGAGGGTACCGGGGAGCTGTTTTTT. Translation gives CASNRLEGTGELFF.

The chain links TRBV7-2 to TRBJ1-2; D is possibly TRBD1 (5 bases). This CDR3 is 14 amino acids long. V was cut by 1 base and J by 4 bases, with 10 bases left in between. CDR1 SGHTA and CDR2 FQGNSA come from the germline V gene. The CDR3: CASSLDRGIYGYTF. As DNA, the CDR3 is TGTGCCAGCAGCTTAGATAGGGGCATCTATGGCTACACCTTC. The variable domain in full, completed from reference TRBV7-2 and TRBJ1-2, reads GAGVSQSPSNKVTEKGKDVELRCDPISGHTALYWYRQSLGQGLEFLIYFQGNSAPDKSGLPSDRFSAERTGGSVSTLTIQRTQQEDSAVYLCASSLDRGIYGYTFGSGTRLTVV.

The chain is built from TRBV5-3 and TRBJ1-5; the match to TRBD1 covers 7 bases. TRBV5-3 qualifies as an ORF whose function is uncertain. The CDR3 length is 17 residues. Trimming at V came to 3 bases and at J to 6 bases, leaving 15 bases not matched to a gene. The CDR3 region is CARSYKSWTGMSQPQHF. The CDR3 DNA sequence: TGTGCCAGAAGCTATAAATCCTGGACAGGAATGAGTCAGCCCCAGCATTTT.

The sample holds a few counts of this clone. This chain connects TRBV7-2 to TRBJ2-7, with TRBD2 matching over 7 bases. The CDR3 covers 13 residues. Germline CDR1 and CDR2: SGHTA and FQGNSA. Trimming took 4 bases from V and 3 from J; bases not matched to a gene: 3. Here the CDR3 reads CASSYGLGYEQYF. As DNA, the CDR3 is TGTGCCAGCAGCTACGGACTAGGCTACGAGCAGTACTTC.

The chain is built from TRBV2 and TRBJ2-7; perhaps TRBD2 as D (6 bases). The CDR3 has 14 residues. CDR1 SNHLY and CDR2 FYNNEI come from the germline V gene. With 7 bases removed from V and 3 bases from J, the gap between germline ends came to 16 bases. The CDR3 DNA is TGTGCCAGCAAACGAGCGCGGGATGACTACGAGCAGTACTTC. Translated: CASKRARDDYEQYF.

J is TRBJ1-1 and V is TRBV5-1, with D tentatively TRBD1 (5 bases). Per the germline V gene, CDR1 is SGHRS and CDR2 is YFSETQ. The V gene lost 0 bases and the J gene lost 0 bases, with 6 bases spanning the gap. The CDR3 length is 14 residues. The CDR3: CASSLGGVNTEAFF. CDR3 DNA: TGCGCCAGCAGCTTGGGGGGGGTGAACACTGAAGCTTTCTTT.

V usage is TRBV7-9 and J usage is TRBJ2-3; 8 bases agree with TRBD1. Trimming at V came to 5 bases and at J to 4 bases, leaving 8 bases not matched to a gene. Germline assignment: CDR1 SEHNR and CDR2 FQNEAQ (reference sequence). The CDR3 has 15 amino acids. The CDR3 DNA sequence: TGTGCCAGCAGCCCTGCAGGGGGCGCGGCAGATACGCAGTATTTT. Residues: CASSPAGGAADTQYF.

This CDR3 reads CASSVQGAGGYTF. For the CDR3, the DNA is TGTGCCAGCAGTGTGCAGGGGGCCGGTGGCTACACCTTC. The V gene is TRBV2, the J gene TRBJ1-2; 8 bases align to TRBD1. CDR3 length: 13 amino acids. Germline CDR1 is SNHLY and CDR2 is FYNNEI. Losses at the gene ends were 4 bases for V and 7 bases for J; bases not matched to a gene: 5.